This T cell receptor beta chain derives from a study of shared clonotypes between healthy human individuals. Across the whole study: Donors were a couple of women and a few men aged 18 to 49. The plates for each donor numbered three CD4 naive, three CD4 memory, two CD8 naive and one CD8 memory. Overall study results and limits: Generally, estimated richness proved larger in naive subsets than it did in memory subsets.

Unmatched junction bases numbered 4, after V lost 4 bases and J lost 4 bases. CDR1 SSHAT and CDR2 FNYEAQ come from the germline V gene (reference sequence). This CDR3 region has 14 residues. This clone was picked up a small number of times. Its antigen is undetermined. Deep-level running was used for the assay. Profiled with immunoSEQ multiplex PCR; TCRdb holds only in-frame clones, not every one. In the table there are 2,500,000 or so clones, about nine tenths of which are singletons. The sequenced sample consisted of naive CD4+ T cells from PBMCs. Sample subset: CD45RA+ positively selected. The TCR comes from a young man in good health. Some clones in this sample may be carry-over from other donors' samples. The chain uses TRBV7-7 and TRBJ2-3; 8 positions agree with TRBD1. The CDR3 bases are TGTGCCAGCAGCTCAGGGGGCGACGCAGATACGCAGTATTTT. Translated, it gives CASSSGGDADTQYF.